This entry lists 18 T cell receptor beta chains sequenced from one sample in a study of human T cells and chemical hapten exposure. TCRdb reprocessed the RACE reads via MiXCR and lists one record per CDR3 protein. The sample lists some 120,000 distinct CDR3 sequences; roughly 9.5% were seen once. Time point: healthy volunteer bleed at 2 weeks. The study extracted total RNA from unfractionated whole blood. The sample taken for sequencing was whole blood. These receptors were taken from a male donor in good health. Some clones in this sample may be carry-over from other donors' samples.

The chain links TRBV4-2 to TRBJ2-7, with D possibly TRBD1 on 5 matching bases. V lost 3 bases and J 2 bases, leaving 11 bases between the germline ends. Germline V gene data show CDR1 as LGHNA and CDR2 as YNFKEQ. This CDR3 is 14 amino acids long. The CDR3 reads CASSHAGATYEQYF. The CDR3 DNA reads TGTGCCAGCAGCCATGCTGGGGCTACCTACGAGCAGTACTTC.

This clonotype was observed a handful of times. This rearrangement joins TRBV25-1 to TRBJ2-4, with D perhaps matching TRBD1 or TRBD2 (5 bases each). The CDR3 is 19 residues long. V lost 1 base and J 4 bases, leaving 23 bases between the germline ends. Germline-derived CDR1 and CDR2 are MGHDK and SYGVNS. In DNA form, the CDR3 reads TGTGCCAGCAGTGAATCGCCCCCCCCCGGGACCCGGGGTAAAAACATTCAGTACTTC. It translates to CASSESPPPGTRGKNIQYF.

This clonotype was recorded at least ten times. The rearrangement joins TRBV27 to TRBJ2-7, with D unresolved. The V end was cut by 0 bases, the J end by 3 bases, with 9 bases between. Germline CDR1 and CDR2: MNHEY and SMNVEV (reference sequence). The length of the CDR3 is 14 residues. CDR3 in DNA: TGTGCCAGCAGTTTATCCTCGGCAGTCTACGAGCAGTACTTC. Translating gives CASSLSSAVYEQYF.

This clonotype was seen a few times. The rearrangement uses TRBV20-1 and TRBJ1-1; maybe TRBD1 (6 bases). The CDR3 covers 13 residues. The germline V gene encodes CDR1 DFQATT and CDR2 SNEGSKA (reference sequence). V was pared by 3 bases and J by 3 bases, with 11 bases between. The CDR3: CSARGHRDTEAFF. In nucleotides, the CDR3 is TGCAGTGCTAGGGGACATAGGGACACTGAAGCTTTCTTT.

The table lists this clonotype with many counts. In DNA, the CDR3 is TGTGCCAGCAGCTTGGAGGGACTAGTCGGCCCAGGGCGGTACAATGAGCAGTTCTTC. It translates to CASSLEGLVGPGRYNEQFF. The chain is built from TRBV5-4 and TRBJ2-1, with 8 bases matching TRBD2. The CDR3 loop spans 19 amino acids. V lost 0 bases, J lost 4 bases, and 15 bases stayed unmatched. Germline V CDR1 and CDR2: SGHNT, YYREEE (reference sequence).

This clonotype was picked up many times. The chain combines TRBV15 with TRBJ2-1; 7 bases match TRBD2. In germline, CDR1 is LNHNV, CDR2 YYDKDF (reference sequence). This CDR3 spans 15 amino acids. The J segment lost 1 base and the V segment lost 0 bases, leaving 0 bases of the junction unmatched. CDR3 bases: TGTGCCACCAGCAGAGAAGCGGGGTCCTACAATGAGCAGTTCTTC. Translated, it gives CATSREAGSYNEQFF. The entire variable domain, with the rest obtained from reference TRBV15 and TRBJ2-1, is as follows: DAMVIQNPRYQVTQFGKPVTLSCSQTLNHNVMYWYQQKSSQAPKLLFHYYDKDFNNEADTPDNFQSRRPNTSFCFLDIRSPGLGDTAMYLCATSREAGSYNEQFFGPGTRLTVL.

This clonotype appeared many times. The chain employs TRBV6-1 and TRBJ1-1; 10 positions agree with TRBD1. This CDR3 has 14 residues. J gave up 2 bases and V 5 bases, and 2 bases lay outside the gene matches. Germline-derived CDR1 and CDR2 are MNHNS and SASEGT. The CDR3 DNA follows: TGTGCCAGCAGTATGACAGGGGGCAACACTGAAGCTTTCTTT. The encoded protein is CASSMTGGNTEAFF.

This clonotype has a count of ten or more. V and J are TRBV5-4 and TRBJ2-7; D might be TRBD1 (6 bases). The V and J ends lost 0 bases and 6 bases respectively, with 16 bases between them. Germline CDR1 reads SGHNT; CDR2 reads YYREEE (reference sequence). The CDR3 totals 15 residues. The CDR3, as DNA: TGTGCCAGCAGCTTGGCCACAGGGACCGCTGGCGAGCAGTACTTC. Translated, it gives CASSLATGTAGEQYF.

V and J are TRBV6-5 and TRBJ1-6; a possible D gene is TRBD1 (6 bases). This CDR3 is 15 amino acids long. CDR1 is MNHEY and CDR2 is SVGAGI in the germline V gene. The V end lost 1 base, the J end lost 7 bases, and 11 bases lay between the germline ends. CDR3 coding DNA: TGTGCCAGCAGTTACTTAGTCAGGGGAAATTCACCCCTCCACTTT. Amino acid sequence: CASSYLVRGNSPLHF.

This clonotype has just a few counts. The chain employs TRBV11-2 and TRBJ2-1; maybe TRBD2 (6 bases). Trimming removed 5 bases from V and 1 base from J, with 12 bases in between. Germline CDR1 and CDR2: SGHAT and FQNNGV. This CDR3 has 15 amino acids. In nucleotides, the CDR3 is TGTGCCAGCAGCATAAGCGGGTCATCCTACAATGAGCAGTTCTTC. This codes for CASSISGSSYNEQFF. Complete variable domain (other parts from reference TRBV11-2 and TRBJ2-1): EAGVAQSPRYKIIEKRQSVAFWCNPISGHATLYWYQQILGQGPKLLIQFQNNGVVDDSQLPKDRFSAERLKGVDSTLKIQPAKLEDSAVYLCASSISGSSYNEQFFGPGTRLTVL.

The chain uses TRBV5-1 and TRBJ1-1; tentative D call: TRBD1 (5 bases). The length of the CDR3 is 15 residues. Germline-derived CDR1 and CDR2 are SGHRS and YFSETQ. Trimming removed 4 bases from V and 1 base from J, with 14 bases in between. The CDR3 here is CASSRLQAGNTEAFF. The CDR3 nucleotides are TGCGCCAGCAGCCGCTTACAGGCGGGGAACACTGAAGCTTTCTTT.

This clonotype has more than one count but fewer than ten. The CDR3 bases are TGTGCCAGCAGCCCCGGACAGGGGGTATACGAGCAGTACTTC. The encoded protein is CASSPGQGVYEQYF. The rearrangement joins TRBV13 to TRBJ2-7; 10 nucleotides match TRBD1. Germline assignment: CDR1 PRHDT and CDR2 FYEKMQ (reference sequence). V gave up 5 bases and J gave up 4 bases; unmatched junction bases: 5. The length of the CDR3 is 14 residues.

V gene TRBV19 combines with J gene TRBJ1-5, with no clear D. There are 15 residues in the CDR3. Germline-derived CDR1 and CDR2 are LNHDA and SQIVND (reference sequence). Trimming stripped 3 bases from V and 0 bases from J, with 9 bases between. In nucleotides, the CDR3 is TGTGCCAGTAGTATTTGGTGGGATAGCAATCAGCCCCAGCATTTT. Its translation is CASSIWWDSNQPQHF.

This chain joins TRBV5-1 and TRBJ2-5; D is perhaps TRBD1 (6 bases). CDR1 SGHRS and CDR2 YFSETQ come from the germline V gene. Trimming took off 0 bases at V and 2 bases at J, with 14 bases between the two ends. The CDR3 has 16 amino acids. The CDR3 spells CASSLVLGQTQETQYF. The CDR3 coding sequence is TGCGCCAGCAGCTTGGTTCTAGGACAGACGCAAGAGACCCAGTACTTC.

This clonotype was seen ten or more times. This chain uses TRBV6-6 with TRBJ1-5; 9 bases line up with TRBD1. Germline CDR1 is MNHNY and CDR2 is SVGAGI (reference sequence). V shed 4 bases and J 2 bases; nucleotides not matched to a gene: 0. This CDR3 spans 14 amino acids. CDR3 residues: CASSWTGGNQPQHF. DNA for the CDR3: TGTGCCAGCAGTTGGACAGGGGGCAATCAGCCCCAGCATTTT.

This clonotype occurred a few times. The V and J genes are TRBV4-1 and TRBJ2-7; weak D call: TRBD2 (6 bases). The CDR3 loop spans 16 amino acids. Trimming left V 5 bases short and J 0 bases short, with 17 bases between. CDR1 and CDR2 from the germline V gene are MGHRA and YSYEKL. In DNA form, the CDR3 reads TGCGCCAGCAGCGGTAAGGGAGGTCTAAGCTCCTACGAGCAGTACTTC. This translates into CASSGKGGLSSYEQYF.

This clonotype was observed a few times. This chain links TRBV19 with TRBJ2-7; 7 bases match TRBD1. CDR1 LNHDA and CDR2 SQIVND come from the germline V gene (reference sequence). The J segment lost 6 bases and the V segment lost 3 bases, leaving 8 bases of the junction unmatched. There are 14 residues in the CDR3. This CDR3 is CASSIDTGAREQYF. CDR3 nucleotide sequence: TGTGCCAGTAGTATTGATACAGGGGCCCGCGAGCAGTACTTC.

This clonotype turned up a few times. This chain uses TRBV7-9 with TRBJ1-1, with D tentatively TRBD1 (6 bases). The V gene lost 3 bases and the J gene lost 6 bases, with 8 bases spanning the gap. This CDR3 contains 12 residues. CDR1 SEHNR and CDR2 FQNEAQ come from the germline V gene (reference sequence). The CDR3 DNA is TGTGCCAGCAGCTTGGGGGGGCCTGAAGCTTTCTTT. This gives the protein CASSLGGPEAFF.